Shown below are 12 T cell receptor beta chains from a single sample sequenced in a study of T cell responses to AZD1222 COVID-19 vaccine. Produced via immunoSEQ multiplex PCR; TCRdb's table is partial and in-frame only. This table holds tens of thousands of clones, around 90% found once. The specimen comprised peripheral blood, sampled on day 0 of MenACWY control vaccination. The receptors here all came from an adult in good health.

The chain has TRBV28 and TRBJ2-7; 9 nucleotides align to TRBD1. V dropped 6 bases and J dropped 12; count of bases not matched to a gene: 3. The length of the CDR3 is 10 residues. Germline CDR1 MDHEN, CDR2 SYDVKM. The CDR3 nucleotides are TGTGCCAGCAGCGGACAGGGGTGGTACTTC. Protein: CASSGQGWYF.

The rearrangement uses TRBV11-2 and TRBJ1-2; no clear D gene. Trimming took off 2 bases at V and 4 bases at J, with 8 bases between the two ends. CDR1 and CDR2 (germline): SGHAT, FQNNGV. The CDR3 extends over 13 amino acids. The CDR3 DNA is TGTGCCAGCAGCTTACCGGGAGCCTATGGCTACACCTTC. Translated: CASSLPGAYGYTF.

This clone was seen more than once but under ten times. The chain links TRBV7-9 to TRBJ1-3; no definite D call. Germline V lookup: CDR1 SEHNR, CDR2 FQNEAQ (reference sequence). The CDR3 covers 14 residues. Trimming stripped 7 bases from V and 2 bases from J, with 12 bases between. The CDR3 coding sequence is TGTGCCAGCAAAATGGCTGCTACTGGAAACACCATATATTTT. Translating it yields CASKMAATGNTIYF.

The J gene is TRBJ2-7, the V gene TRBV6-5, with D perhaps given as TRBD1 or TRBD2 (6 bases each). The CDR3 extends over 13 amino acids. Between the trimmed V and J ends, which lost 3 bases and 4 bases, there was a span of 10 bases. The germline gives CDR1 MNHEY, CDR2 SVGAGI. The CDR3 sequence: CASSYSGAYEQYF. The CDR3 nucleotides read TGTGCCAGCAGTTATTCGGGGGCTTACGAGCAGTACTTC.

The V and J genes are TRBV6-6 and TRBJ1-1; no firm D call. The germline gives CDR1 MNHNY, CDR2 SVGAGI (reference sequence). Trimming shortened V by 2 bases and J by 4 bases, and 8 bases separated the two germline ends. The CDR3 runs to 13 residues. CDR3 amino acids: CASSYEGSTEAFF. Here the CDR3 DNA reads TGTGCCAGCAGTTACGAAGGGTCCACTGAAGCTTTCTTT.

The chain is built from TRBV28 and TRBJ1-5; tentative D call: TRBD1 (6 bases). Trimming shortened V by 6 bases and J by 6 bases, and 12 bases separated the two germline ends. Germline CDR1 is MDHEN and CDR2 is SYDVKM. The CDR3 loop spans 13 amino acids. The CDR3 DNA is TGTGCCAGCAGAAACAGGGAGAGTCAGCCCCAGCATTTT. Its protein is CASRNRESQPQHF.

J is TRBJ1-2 and V is TRBV11-3; TRBD1 is a possible D gene (5 bases). Trimming removed 5 bases from V and 6 bases from J, with 16 bases in between. Germline V lookup: CDR1 SGHNT, CDR2 YENEEA. CDR3 length: 14 amino acids. The CDR3 bases are TGTGCCAGCAGCCCCTACCCAGGGATTAATGGCTACACCTTC. Translating gives CASSPYPGINGYTF.

Here the CDR3 reads CASSCDSFGNTIYF. DNA for the CDR3: TGTGCCAGCAGCTGCGACAGCTTTGGAAACACCATATATTTT. The J gene is TRBJ1-3, the V gene TRBV21-1; TRBD1 is the table's D call, not checked against the DNA. TRBV21-1 is a recognized pseudogene. This CDR3 has 14 amino acids.

This chain connects TRBV6-5 to TRBJ2-7; TRBD1 agrees at 7 bases. The CDR3 covers 16 residues. CDR1 MNHEY and CDR2 SVGAGI come from the germline V gene. Losses at the gene ends were 0 bases for V and 2 bases for J; bases not matched to a gene: 7. The DNA for the CDR3 is TGTGCCAGCAGTTACTCGAGGGGGACAGCGCCCTACGAGCAGTACTTC. Amino acid sequence: CASSYSRGTAPYEQYF.

The V call is TRBV7-8, the J call TRBJ1-2, with D unresolved. Germline values: CDR1 SGHVS, CDR2 FQNEAQ. The CDR3 length is 15 residues. V was cut by 5 bases and J by 8 bases, with 21 bases left in between. CDR3 nucleotide sequence: TGTGCCAGCAGCGCTGGACGGACCCCTATCGCCGGCTACACCTTC. Translated: CASSAGRTPIAGYTF.

This rearrangement joins TRBV5-5 to TRBJ1-4; D is unresolved. There are 16 residues in the CDR3. V was cut by 0 bases and J by 4 bases, with 13 bases left in between. CDR1 is SGHKS, CDR2 YYEKEE, per germline (reference sequence). The CDR3 protein is CASSLGVGNVNEKLFF. The CDR3 DNA reads as TGTGCCAGCAGCTTGGGGGTAGGGAATGTTAATGAAAAACTGTTTTTT.

In this sample, this clone turned up a few times. This chain joins TRBV18 and TRBJ2-7; 7 bases line up with TRBD1. There are 14 residues in the CDR3. Trimming at V came to 1 base and at J to 2 bases, leaving 2 bases not matched to a gene. Germline lookup yields CDR1 KGHSH and CDR2 LQKENI. CDR3 loop: CASSPQTGTYEQYF. Here the CDR3 DNA reads TGTGCCAGCTCACCACAGACAGGGACCTACGAGCAGTACTTC.